The text below deals with one T cell receptor beta chain. Being one base from a much bigger clone, this may be a read error. Germline lookup yields CDR1 SGHRS and CDR2 YFSETQ. This CDR3 spans 14 amino acids. This entry is derived from a study of blood T cells in healthy people across ages. PCR was performed a second time for roughly 7 to 11 cycles using a sample-barcoded 5' primer and a J-beta primer mix. TCRdb ran MiXCR on the 5' RACE reads and lists one entry per CDR3 protein. The table shows about 1.7 million distinct CDR3 sequences, with 28% occurring only once. The material sequenced was blood. V gene TRBV5-1 combines with J gene TRBJ2-1; D tentatively reads TRBD1 or TRBD2 (6 bases each). This TCR derives from a woman aged 25-40 years in good health. Written as DNA, the CDR3 is TGCGCCAGCAGCCCCGGACTCGGGGGCGATGAGCGGTTCTTC. Protein product: CASSPGLGGDERFF.